Following are 25 T cell receptor beta chains from one sample sequenced in a study of T cells in Graves' hyperthyroidism and ophthalmopathy. It was RNA transcripts that yielded the amplified TCR beta CDR3 regions. The HTBI set primed first-round TCR CDR3 RT-PCR. TCRdb reprocessed the multiplex PCR reads via MiXCR and lists one record per CDR3 protein. The data hold 380,000 or so distinct CDR3 sequences, with approximately 20% observed a single time. The sample was blood. These receptors were taken from a young woman with Graves' hyperthyroidism.

In regard to this clonotype: At one boundary the junction diverges from the germline segment, which might be a read error. This sequence joins TRBV7-9 and TRBJ1-1, with D possibly being TRBD1 (6 bases). This CDR3 comprises 13 residues. Germline CDR1 is SEHNR and CDR2 is FQNEAQ (reference sequence). The CDR3 sequence: CASSPGTNTEACF. The CDR3 nucleotides read TGTGCCAGCAGCCCCGGGACAAACACTGAAGCTTGCTTT. Filled out from reference TRBV7-9 and TRBJ1-1, the complete variable domain reads DTGVSQNPRHKITKRGQNVTFRCDPISEHNRLYWYRQTLGQGPEFLTYFQNEAQLEKSRLLSDRFSAERPKGSFSTLEIQRTEQGDSAMYLCASSPGTNTEACFGQGTRLTVV.

In this sample, this clonotype turned up many times. This rearrangement joins TRBV27 to TRBJ1-5; 9 bases match TRBD1. The CDR3 totals 16 residues. J was trimmed by 7 bases and V by 3 bases; bases with no gene match: 10. Germline loops: CDR1 MNHEY, CDR2 SMNVEV (reference sequence). CDR3 sequence: CASSFRRTGAVQPQHF. CDR3 sequence (DNA): TGTGCCAGCAGTTTTAGGCGGACAGGGGCGGTGCAGCCCCAGCATTTT.

This clonotype occurred many times. Here the CDR3 DNA reads TGTGCCAGCAGTTTCAGGGCCCCGAACACTGAAGCTTTCTTT. Its protein product is CASSFRAPNTEAFF. The V gene is TRBV6-2 or TRBV6-3, the J gene TRBJ1-1, with D maybe TRBD1 (5 bases). The CDR3 is 14 amino acids. Trimming took off 4 bases at V and 1 base at J, with 10 bases between the two ends. The V gene's germline CDR1 is MNHEY and CDR2 SVGEGT.

This clonotype showed up many times. This chain links TRBV6-1 with TRBJ1-2; TRBD1 aligns across 9 bases. V lost 7 bases and J lost 12; bases outside the gene matches: 12. The CDR3 has 13 residues. Germline V gene data show CDR1 as MNHNS and CDR2 as SASEGT. The CDR3 DNA sequence: TGTGCCAGCACCCCTTTTAACAGGGGGCCCAACACCTTC. Translating gives CASTPFNRGPNTF.

The chain carries TRBV20-1 and TRBJ2-7; D gene ambiguous. Germline values: CDR1 DFQATT, CDR2 SNEGSKA (reference sequence). The length of the CDR3 is 12 residues. The V end lost 5 bases, the J end lost 7 bases, and 15 bases lay between the germline ends. The CDR3 bases are TGCAGTGCTGCACAGTATGACACGGAGCAGTACTTC. Translated: CSAAQYDTEQYF.

This clonotype was recorded at least ten times. The chain uses TRBV28 and TRBJ1-2; D may be TRBD1 (5 bases). The length of the CDR3 is 12 residues. Germline loops: CDR1 MDHEN, CDR2 SYDVKM. V dropped 3 bases and J dropped 8 bases, with 10 bases sitting between them. Written as DNA, the CDR3 is TGTGCCAGCAGTTTCGGACATTCAGGCTACACCTTC. Residues: CASSFGHSGYTF.

Comments on this clonotype: A clone one base away is much larger, so this may be a read error. J is TRBJ2-2 and V is TRBV20-1; the D call may be TRBD1 or TRBD2 (5 bases each). This CDR3 region has 14 residues. CDR1 DFQATT and CDR2 SNEGSKA come from the germline V gene (reference sequence). The CDR3 DNA sequence: TGCAGTGCCCAGGAGCCTCAGGGATCCGGGGAGCTGGTTTTT. It codes for CSAQEPQGSGELVF.

This clonotype was recorded a few times. A much larger clone differs from this one at a single base, so this may be a read error. The chain carries TRBV6-1 and TRBJ1-2; D may be TRBD1 (6 bases). Germline V lookup: CDR1 MNHNS, CDR2 SASEGT. The CDR3 sequence is 15 residues long. Trimming cost V 2 bases and J 4 bases, with 14 bases left between them. The CDR3 DNA is TGTGCCAGCAGTGAAACAGGGATTTGTGGCTATGGCTACACCTTC. Its protein is CASSETGICGYGYTF.

This clonotype showed up many times. This chain joins TRBV4-1 and TRBJ1-1; D might be TRBD1 (6 bases). V lost 4 bases, J lost 0 bases, and 12 bases lay in between. The CDR3 has 15 amino acids. The germline CDR1 and CDR2 sequences are MGHRA and YSYEKL. The CDR3 sequence is CASSRGTTLNTEAFF. CDR3 bases: TGCGCCAGCAGCCGGGGGACAACACTGAACACTGAAGCTTTCTTT.

In this sample, this clonotype turned up many times. CDR3 sequence: CASSEAGGLAETQYF. Here the CDR3 DNA reads TGTGCCAGCAGTGAAGCTGGAGGACTAGCGGAGACCCAGTACTTC. This chain connects TRBV6-1 to TRBJ2-5; 9 nucleotides match TRBD2. J gave up 5 bases and V 0 bases, and 4 bases lay outside the gene matches. CDR1 MNHNS and CDR2 SASEGT come from the germline V gene. The CDR3 consists of 15 residues.

This clonotype was picked up many times. V and J are TRBV6-1 and TRBJ2-3; D is uncertain. CDR3 length: 13 residues. V lost 4 bases, J lost 2 bases, and 7 bases lay in between. Germline V CDR1 and CDR2: MNHNS, SASEGT. CDR3 amino acids: CASSGTVTDTQYF. CDR3 coding DNA: TGTGCCAGCAGTGGGACCGTCACAGATACGCAGTATTTT.

This clonotype was observed many times. The rearrangement links TRBV7-9 to TRBJ2-5; D gene uncertain. The CDR3 totals 15 residues. Germline loops: CDR1 SEHNR, CDR2 FQNEAQ (reference sequence). Between the trimmed V and J ends, which lost 3 bases and 5 bases, there was a span of 16 bases. CDR3 sequence: CASSFVGRLRETQYF. CDR3 bases: TGTGCCAGCAGCTTTGTGGGCAGGCTGCGGGAGACCCAGTACTTC.

This clonotype was picked up many times. The chain employs TRBV12-3 or TRBV12-4 and TRBJ1-2; TRBD1 is a possible D gene (5 bases). The CDR3 loop spans 12 amino acids. V lost 6 bases and J 4 bases, leaving 9 bases between the germline ends. The CDR3 spells CASRADSYGYTF. Written as DNA, the CDR3 is TGTGCCAGCAGAGCAGACAGCTATGGCTACACCTTC.

This clonotype was picked up a small number of times. The gene calls are TRBV13 and TRBJ2-2; D call uncertain. V was cut by 5 bases and J by 6 bases, with 7 bases left in between. Germline V gene lookup returns CDR1 PRHDT and CDR2 FYEKMQ (reference sequence). This CDR3 contains 12 residues. CDR3 sequence (DNA): TGTGCCAGCAGCCGGAGCCCCGGGGAGCTGTTTTTT. Protein sequence: CASSRSPGELFF.

Turning to this clonotype: A much larger clone differs by one base, so this may be a read error. It is likely a read error, because the conserved phenylalanine at the end of the CDR3 is missing. The rearrangement uses TRBV7-9 and TRBJ1-2; the match to TRBD1 covers 9 bases. The V segment lost 5 bases and the J segment 8 bases; nucleotides outside the gene matches: 6. The CDR3 is 13 amino acids. Germline lookup yields CDR1 SEHNR and CDR2 FQNEAQ (reference sequence). The CDR3 protein is CASSPLGQGGYTV. In DNA form, the CDR3 reads TGTGCCAGCAGCCCCTTGGGACAGGGAGGCTACACCGTC.

This clonotype was seen many times. V gene TRBV7-8 combines with J gene TRBJ1-5, with D tentatively TRBD1 (5 bases). CDR1 is SGHVS and CDR2 is FQNEAQ in the germline V gene. V was trimmed by 2 bases and J by 1 base, leaving 12 bases between them. The CDR3 length is 16 residues. The CDR3 DNA sequence: TGTGCCAGCAGCTTAAGGCGCCAGGGAAGCAATCAGCCCCAGCATTTT. It specifies CASSLRRQGSNQPQHF.

This clonotype was seen ten or more times. The chain employs TRBV28 and TRBJ1-1; 10 nucleotides match TRBD1. The CDR3 covers 14 residues. Germline lookup yields CDR1 MDHEN and CDR2 SYDVKM. The V and J ends lost 10 bases and 4 bases, in that order; junction bases with no gene match: 9. The CDR3 reads CATGTGVGITEAFF. CDR3 DNA: TGTGCCACCGGGACAGGGGTCGGGATCACTGAAGCTTTCTTT.

This clonotype was seen a handful of times. The chain is built from TRBV20-1 and TRBJ2-2; maybe TRBD2 (5 bases). The germline V and J ends were trimmed by 0 bases and 1 base, with 12 bases remaining between them. CDR1 DFQATT and CDR2 SNEGSKA come from the germline V gene (reference sequence). The CDR3 is 16 residues long. CDR3 loop: CSARDSRTLNTGELFF. In DNA, the CDR3 is TGCAGTGCTAGAGATTCCCGGACTCTGAACACCGGGGAGCTGTTTTTT.

This clonotype has a count of ten or more. The chain employs TRBV18 and TRBJ2-7; no definite D call. Per germline, CDR1 KGHSH and CDR2 LQKENI. The germline V and J ends were trimmed by 0 bases and 3 bases, with 6 bases remaining between them. The CDR3 runs 13 residues. CDR3 in amino acids: CASSPPASYEQYF. CDR3 DNA: TGTGCCAGCTCACCACCTGCCAGCTACGAGCAGTACTTC.

In this sample, this clonotype turned up many times. The V call is TRBV29-1, the J call TRBJ2-5; no firm D call. The germline V and J ends were trimmed by 6 bases and 7 bases, with 21 bases remaining between them. Germline V CDR1 and CDR2: SQVTM, ANQGSEA. This CDR3 has 14 amino acids. CDR3 nucleotides: TGCAGCGTCGTTACCGAGAGTCCCAAGGGGACCCAGTACTTC. It translates to CSVVTESPKGTQYF.

This clonotype was recorded at least ten times. The rearrangement joins TRBV12-3 or TRBV12-4 to TRBJ2-5; no clear D. V lost 3 bases, J lost 0 bases, and 8 bases lay in between. The CDR3 sequence is 14 residues long. The CDR3 loop reads CASSFRLYQETQYF. CDR3 DNA sequence: TGTGCCAGCAGTTTTAGACTGTACCAAGAGACCCAGTACTTC.

This clonotype occurred many times. V usage is TRBV6-1 and J usage is TRBJ1-2; D is ambiguous. The CDR3 covers 14 residues. CDR1 MNHNS and CDR2 SASEGT come from the germline V gene. V shed 5 bases and J shed 4 bases, with 14 bases lying between them. CDR3 loop: CASSQSQSGYGYTF. For the CDR3, the DNA is TGTGCCAGCAGTCAATCCCAGAGCGGCTATGGCTACACCTTC.

The chain carries TRBV7-9 and TRBJ1-5; D unresolved. The V end lost 4 bases, the J end lost 0 bases, and 7 bases lay between the germline ends. CDR1 SEHNR and CDR2 FQNEAQ come from the germline V gene (reference sequence). The CDR3 covers 14 residues. The CDR3 loop reads CASSSAGSNQPQHF. CDR3 nucleotide sequence: TGTGCCAGCAGCTCCGCCGGTAGCAATCAGCCCCAGCATTTT.

This clonotype was observed many times. The chain employs TRBV12-3 or TRBV12-4 and TRBJ2-7; no clear D. This CDR3 has 13 amino acids. V dropped 2 bases and J dropped 1 base, with 6 bases sitting between them. The CDR3 region has the DNA TGTGCCAGCAGTTTAATTCTTTCCTACGAGCAGTACTTC. The encoded protein is CASSLILSYEQYF.

This clonotype showed up many times. The rearrangement uses TRBV25-1 and TRBJ1-1; D is perhaps TRBD1 (5 bases). Germline V CDR1 and CDR2: MGHDK, SYGVNS. The length of the CDR3 is 16 residues. V lost 2 bases to trimming and J lost 2 bases, with 15 bases between them. CDR3 amino acids: CASSETEGVENTEAFF. CDR3 nucleotides: TGTGCCAGCAGTGAAACGGAAGGGGTTGAAAACACTGAAGCTTTCTTT.